The source of this TCR beta chain is a study of blood T cell repertoires in COVID-19. Study overall: From the United States, Italy and Spain came samples of acute and convalescent COVID-19.

The CDR3 contains 14 residues. V trimming: 4 bases; J trimming: 4 bases; junction bases outside the gene matches: 4. Germline V gene lookup returns CDR1 MNHNY and CDR2 SVGAGI (reference sequence). Sequenced by immunoSEQ multiplex PCR; TCRdb stores in-frame clones only, minus some. The sample lists about 110,000 clones; about 80% were seen once. This TCR was recovered from a woman of 80 years or more with acute or convalescent COVID-19. The V gene is TRBV6-6, the J gene TRBJ1-5, with 7 bases aligning to TRBD1. The sample taken for sequencing was peripheral blood. This CDR3 is CASSWGQLNQPQHF. The CDR3 DNA sequence: TGTGCCAGCAGTTGGGGACAGCTTAATCAGCCCCAGCATTTT.